The 20 T cell receptor beta chains in this list originate from one sample, sequenced in a study of blood T cell repertoires in COVID-19 (TCRdb year 2020). The library was built by means of the immunoSEQ multiplex PCR assay. Held by TCRdb, this immuneACCESS table contains in-frame sequences only and omits some clones. Under half of the omission traces to an unresolved V gene where checked; the cause of the rest is unknown. This sample holds a few hundred thousand clones; nearly 90% were observed only once. The ten largest make up under 6% of the sample. The specimen was PBMCs or T cells enriched from blood (not recorded which). The receptor source for this set is a woman aged 25-40 years who had recovered from COVID-19.

The chain has TRBV7-9 and TRBJ1-3; TRBD1 agrees at 9 bases. The CDR3 runs to 19 residues. J gave up 0 bases and V 4 bases, and 13 bases lay outside the gene matches. CDR1 and CDR2 from the germline V gene are SEHNR and FQNEAQ (reference sequence). The CDR3, as DNA: TGTGCCAGCAGCTCCATTGCACTGGGGACAGGGACCTCTGGAAACACCATATATTTT. As protein: CASSSIALGTGTSGNTIYF.

The chain has TRBV6-5 and TRBJ1-2; D is uncertain. The CDR3 runs 10 residues. Trimming removed 8 bases at V and 6 bases at J, with 7 bases between. The germline V gene has CDR1 MNHEY and CDR2 SVGAGI. CDR3 sequence reads: CASGEDGYTF. The CDR3 DNA sequence: TGTGCCAGCGGGGAGGATGGCTACACCTTC.

This sequence joins TRBV25-1 and TRBJ1-5, with 7 bases lining up with TRBD1. Germline CDR1 MGHDK, CDR2 SYGVNS. The ends lost 1 base at V and 4 bases at J; junction bases unmatched: 4. CDR3 length: 15 amino acids. The CDR3 DNA sequence: TGTGCCAGCAGTGAATTAGGGGGCGGGAATCAGCCCCAGCATTTT. It yields the protein CASSELGGGNQPQHF.

CDR3 nucleotide sequence: TGTGCCAGCAGCTTATTAATCGGGGTTAGCACAGATACGCAGTATTTT. Its translation: CASSLLIGVSTDTQYF. The chain combines TRBV7-2 with TRBJ2-3; the D gene is possibly TRBD2 (5 bases). This CDR3 comprises 16 residues. Deletions cut 2 bases from V and 0 bases from J, with 12 bases between. Germline assignment: CDR1 SGHTA and CDR2 FQGNSA.

The chain couples TRBV12-3 or TRBV12-4 to TRBJ1-4; a weak D match, TRBD1 (5 bases). With 1 base removed from V and 9 bases from J, the gap between germline ends came to 9 bases. CDR3 size: 13 residues. The CDR3 loop reads CASSLVGGKKLFF. CDR3 sequence (DNA): TGTGCCAGCAGTTTAGTGGGGGGGAAAAAACTGTTTTTT.

J is TRBJ2-1 and V is TRBV27; 12 bases agree with TRBD2. The trim removed 7 bases at V and 1 base at J, leaving 17 bases unmatched. The CDR3 is 20 amino acids. Germline CDR1 reads MNHEY; CDR2 reads SMNVEV (reference sequence). In nucleotides, the CDR3 is TGTGCCAGCAAAAGGGTGGGACTAGCGGGCCAAAGGGGGTCCTACAATGAGCAGTTCTTC. It yields the protein CASKRVGLAGQRGSYNEQFF.

This clone was counted once. The chain links TRBV7-3 to TRBJ2-3, with D maybe TRBD1 (6 bases). Deletions cut 2 bases from V and 2 bases from J, with 11 bases between. The CDR3 spans 15 residues. Germline-derived CDR1 and CDR2 are SGHTA and FQGTGA. The DNA for the CDR3 is TGTGCCAGCAGCTTATCCAGGGGAAACACAGATACGCAGTATTTT. Amino acid sequence: CASSLSRGNTDTQYF.

J is TRBJ1-3 and V is TRBV19, with no clear D. CDR3 length: 17 residues. Germline CDR1 is LNHDA and CDR2 is SQIVND (reference sequence). V was trimmed by 2 bases and J by 0 bases, leaving 14 bases between them. CDR3 sequence: CASSILPGPSSGNTIYF. The DNA of the CDR3 is TGTGCCAGTAGTATATTACCGGGTCCTAGCTCTGGAAACACCATATATTTT. Filled out from reference TRBV19 and TRBJ1-3, the complete variable domain reads DGGITQSPKYLFRKEGQNVTLSCEQNLNHDAMYWYRQDPGQGLRLIYYSQIVNDFQKGDIAEGYSVSREKKESFPLTVTSAQKNPTAFYLCASSILPGPSSGNTIYFGEGSWLTVV.

This clone was detected once. The CDR3 protein is CASSPRPSGAYNSPLHF. The CDR3 coding sequence is TGTGCCAGTAGCCCTAGGCCCTCCGGGGCCTATAATTCACCCCTCCACTTT. V gene TRBV19 combines with J gene TRBJ1-6; no clear D gene. The V end was cut by 6 bases, the J end by 2 bases, with 17 bases between. The germline V gene has CDR1 LNHDA and CDR2 SQIVND (reference sequence). The CDR3 has 17 amino acids.

The rearrangement links TRBV6-5 to TRBJ1-2; D is unclear. Trimming removed 7 bases at V and 4 bases at J, with 16 bases between. CDR1 and CDR2 (germline): MNHEY, SVGAGI. This CDR3 spans 14 amino acids. CDR3 protein: CASIPERLSYGYTF. Here the CDR3 DNA reads TGTGCCAGCATCCCGGAGAGATTGTCCTATGGCTACACCTTC.

Note on this clone: The sample holds other DNA sequences that translate to the same CDR3. The CDR3 DNA sequence: TGTGCCAGCAGCTTAGACAGGGGCTATGGCTACACCTTC. The encoded protein is CASSLDRGYGYTF. The rearrangement joins TRBV7-2 to TRBJ1-2; 7 bases agree with TRBD1. The CDR3 runs to 13 residues. CDR1 is SGHTA and CDR2 is FQGNSA in the germline V gene. After removal of 1 base from V and 4 bases from J, the junction contained 0 bases not matched to a gene.

The chain couples TRBV27 to TRBJ1-1, with a possible D match to TRBD1 (5 bases). Trimming pared 7 bases from V and 4 bases from J, leaving 16 bases between. This CDR3 contains 14 residues. Germline CDR1 is MNHEY and CDR2 is SMNVEV (reference sequence). The CDR3: CASNPRAGGTEAFF. CDR3 coding DNA: TGTGCCAGCAACCCCAGGGCGGGGGGCACTGAAGCTTTCTTT.

The chain is built from TRBV9 and TRBJ1-2, with TRBD1 matching 9 bases. Trimming took 3 bases from V and 6 from J; bases not matched to a gene: 12. The CDR3 length is 16 residues. CDR1 and CDR2 from the germline V gene are SGDLS and YYNGEE. The CDR3 nucleotides read TGTGCCAGCAGCGCCGTACAGGGGGCGAGGGTTGATGGCTACACCTTC. This encodes CASSAVQGARVDGYTF. Full variable domain (rest looked up from reference TRBV9 and TRBJ1-2): DSGVTQTPKHLITATGQRVTLRCSPRSGDLSVYWYQQSLDQGLQFLIQYYNGEERAKGNILERFSAQQFPDLHSELNLSSLELGDSALYFCASSAVQGARVDGYTFGSGTRLTVV.

V gene TRBV6-1 combines with J gene TRBJ1-3; D gene uncertain. The CDR3 spans 16 residues. V dropped 2 bases and J dropped 0 bases, with 11 bases sitting between them. Germline V lookup: CDR1 MNHNS, CDR2 SASEGT. CDR3 amino acids: CASSEYDGSSGNTIYF. The CDR3 DNA is TGTGCCAGCAGTGAATACGACGGGAGCTCTGGAAACACCATATATTTT.

V usage is TRBV6-5 and J usage is TRBJ1-4; D remains unclear. Germline-derived CDR1 and CDR2 are MNHEY and SVGAGI. Trimming took off 4 bases at V and 8 bases at J, with 11 bases between the two ends. This CDR3 has 13 amino acids. DNA of the CDR3: TGTGCCAGCAGTTGGCGGCCTCGCGAAAAACTGTTTTTT. This sequence encodes CASSWRPREKLFF.

The table lists this clone with a few counts. The chain is built from TRBV5-4 and TRBJ1-2; D is possibly TRBD1 (5 bases). Germline V gene data show CDR1 as SGHNT and CDR2 as YYREEE (reference sequence). The CDR3 has 14 residues. V was trimmed by 3 bases and J by 4 bases, leaving 13 bases between them. The CDR3 here is CASSSSRGIYGYTF. In DNA form, the CDR3 reads TGTGCCAGCAGCTCATCCCGGGGGATCTATGGCTACACCTTC.

V usage is TRBV6-6 and J usage is TRBJ2-7, with 8 bases fitting TRBD2. The CDR3 sequence is 16 residues long. Germline CDR1 is MNHNY and CDR2 is SVGAGI (reference sequence). V gave up 1 base and J gave up 2 bases; unmatched junction bases: 7. The CDR3 DNA sequence: TGTGCCAGCAGTTACTTCCCGCGGCGGGGGGCCTACGAGCAGTACTTC. Its protein product is CASSYFPRRGAYEQYF.

This clone was counted once. The chain links TRBV19 to TRBJ1-2; a weak D match, TRBD1 (6 bases). The germline gives CDR1 LNHDA, CDR2 SQIVND (reference sequence). Trimming cost V 10 bases and J 0 bases, with 12 bases left between them. The CDR3 loop spans 13 amino acids. The CDR3 here is CATGTLANYGYTF. The CDR3 DNA reads TGTGCCACCGGGACACTAGCTAACTATGGCTACACCTTC.

The chain uses TRBV5-1 and TRBJ2-7; 8 bases line up with TRBD1. The CDR3 sequence is 12 residues long. With V trimmed by 4 bases and J by 6 bases, 3 bases remained unmatched. Germline CDR1 is SGHRS and CDR2 is YFSETQ. The CDR3 sequence: CASSRTGTEQYF. CDR3 in DNA: TGCGCCAGCAGCAGGACAGGGACCGAGCAGTACTTC.

This rearrangement joins TRBV5-1 to TRBJ2-2; 9 bases are shared with TRBD2. Germline lookup yields CDR1 SGHRS and CDR2 YFSETQ. The CDR3 has 19 amino acids. The J segment lost 1 base and the V segment lost 0 bases, leaving 10 bases of the junction unmatched. The CDR3 reads CASSLASAGGRLNTGELFF. CDR3 nucleotide sequence: TGCGCCAGCAGCTTGGCATCGGCGGGGGGGCGGTTGAACACCGGGGAGCTGTTTTTT.